The 5 T cell receptor beta chains in this list originate from one sample, sequenced in a study of CXCR3-negative and CXCR3-positive naive CD8 T cells. Study-level findings and limits: CXCR3-expressing naive cells carried TRB CDR3s more hydrophobic than those of CXCR3-negative naive cells.

The libraries of TRB cDNA were constructed through 5' RACE using UMI labels. TCRdb re-called the 5' RACE reads and catalogs CDR3 proteins one per entry, DNA excluded. The listing records 150,000 to 180,000 distinct CDR3 sequences. Antigens of these TCRs are unknown. Sequenced material: naive CXCR3+ CD8+ T cells from blood. Subset in this sample: CD45RO-CCR7+CD27+CD95- naive CD8+ T cells expressing CXCR3 (TNR3+). The origin of the receptors is a human donor in good health. Some clones in this sample may be carry-over from other donors' samples.

The chain couples TRBV10-3 to TRBJ1-1; TCRdb gives TRBD1 as the D gene, but with no DNA this cannot be confirmed. The CDR3 totals 12 residues. In germline, CDR1 is ENHRY, CDR2 SYGVKD. The CDR3 is CAISDTPRGAFF.

The V call is TRBV9, the J call TRBJ2-1; the TRBD2 assignment by TCRdb is unverifiable without DNA. Per the germline V gene, CDR1 is SGDLS and CDR2 is YYNGEE. CDR3 length equals 14 residues. CDR3 sequence: CASSVIAGSNEQFF.

This CDR3 reads CASSTGTDSYEQYF. V and J are TRBV4-1 and TRBJ2-7; TCRdb names TRBD1, which stays unverified in the absence of DNA. This CDR3 comprises 14 residues. Germline values: CDR1 MGHRA, CDR2 YSYEKL.

The gene calls are TRBV20-1 and TRBJ1-2; lacking DNA, the TRBD1 call made by TCRdb goes unchecked. CDR3 length: 15 amino acids. The germline V gene has CDR1 DFQATT and CDR2 SNEGSKA (reference sequence). The CDR3 region is CSARDPAGGDYGYTF.

J is TRBJ2-2 and V is TRBV7-9; TCRdb lists TRBD1, though no DNA is available to test this call. The CDR3 is made up of 16 amino acids. Looked up from germline, CDR1 is SEHNR and CDR2 is FQNEAQ (reference sequence). Here the CDR3 reads CASSLAVRGYTGELFF.